Below, 29 T cell receptor beta chains from the same sample are listed, as sequenced in a study of regulatory T cells in long-lasting Graves disease. Building the TCR beta libraries relied on iRepertoire HTBI primers, and CDR3 regions underwent Arm-PCR. TCRdb passed the multiplex PCR reads through MiXCR, listing each CDR3 protein once. The sample has about 500,000 distinct CDR3 sequences, approximately 12% seen once. Documented time point: newly diagnosed GD, antithyroid drugs for less than 3 months. PBMC-derived RNA was used for the TCR library. Another study also made use of these data, one on T cells in Graves' hyperthyroidism and ophthalmopathy.

This specimen consisted of peripheral blood mononuclear cells (PBMCs), obtained at new diagnosis, from a patient treated with antithyroid drugs. The source is a woman aged 25-40 years with Graves disease.

In its sample, this clonotype was seen many times. The chain is built from TRBV6-1 and TRBJ1-5; D ambiguous. Germline V gene sequence: CDR1 MNHNS, CDR2 SASEGT. The CDR3 runs 12 residues. The V and J ends lost 6 bases and 5 bases respectively, with 8 bases between them. CDR3 in amino acids: CASSSAYQPQHF. The CDR3 DNA is TGTGCCAGCAGCTCCGCCTATCAGCCCCAGCATTTT.

This clonotype was detected many times. V gene TRBV6-2 or TRBV6-3 combines with J gene TRBJ2-1; 7 positions match TRBD1. CDR3 length equals 16 residues. Germline V gene data show CDR1 as MNHEY and CDR2 as SVGEGT. V shed 7 bases, J shed 9 bases, and the junction held 18 bases outside the gene matches. The CDR3 nucleotides read TGTGCCAGCACCTTACCTAACAGGGGCCCCCTCAGTGAGCAGTTCTTC. Its protein product is CASTLPNRGPLSEQFF.

The V gene is TRBV24-1, the J gene TRBJ1-6; D is perhaps TRBD1 (5 bases). This CDR3 contains 15 residues. Germline CDR1 KGHDR, CDR2 SFDVKD. V was cut by 11 bases and J by 13 bases, with 26 bases left in between. The CDR3 bases are TGTGCCATCAGGGCTAAGACACGGGAAAAAGGTCCCCTCCACTTT. This codes for CAIRAKTREKGPLHF.

This clonotype appeared a few times. The rearrangement uses TRBV19 and TRBJ2-7; 12 bases align to TRBD2. The V gene end was trimmed by 5 bases and the J gene end by 5 bases; junction bases not matched to a gene: 7. Germline loops: CDR1 LNHDA, CDR2 SQIVND (reference sequence). CDR3 length: 15 amino acids. The CDR3 loop reads CASSSGLAGLNEQYF. The DNA for the CDR3 is TGTGCCAGTAGTTCCGGACTAGCGGGGTTAAACGAGCAGTACTTC.

The sample holds a few counts of this clonotype. The chain couples TRBV4-3 to TRBJ2-5; D uncertain. CDR1 LGHNA and CDR2 YSLEER come from the germline V gene. Trimming shortened V by 0 bases and J by 5 bases, and 4 bases separated the two germline ends. The CDR3 covers 12 residues. The CDR3 sequence is CASSQDYETQYF. CDR3 nucleotide sequence: TGCGCCAGCAGCCAAGACTATGAGACCCAGTACTTC.

This clonotype has a count of ten or more. The chain recombines TRBV12-3 or TRBV12-4 with TRBJ1-5; D is perhaps TRBD1 (5 bases). V lost 2 bases to trimming and J lost 7 bases, with 9 bases between them. The CDR3 has 13 amino acids. CDR3 DNA sequence: TGTGCCAGCAGTTTATTAGGGGCACAGCCCCAGCATTTT. Amino acid sequence: CASSLLGAQPQHF.

This clonotype was seen a few times. In DNA, the CDR3 is TGTGCCAGCAGCTTGAAGTCCGGAGCCTTCTATGGCTACACCTTC. This codes for CASSLKSGAFYGYTF. The genes are TRBV5-6 and TRBJ1-2; D is ambiguous. CDR3 size: 15 residues. V lost 1 base, J lost 4 bases, and 14 bases lay in between. Looked up from germline, CDR1 is SGHDT and CDR2 is YYEEEE.

The chain is built from TRBV7-3 and TRBJ1-6, with 9 positions matching TRBD1. V gave up 5 bases and J gave up 9 bases; unmatched junction bases: 5. The CDR3 has 14 residues. CDR1 is SGHTA and CDR2 is FQGTGA in the germline V gene. The CDR3 sequence: CASSVTGGLSPLHF. CDR3 sequence (DNA): TGTGCCAGCAGCGTCACAGGGGGCCTTTCACCCCTCCACTTT.

V is TRBV2 and J is TRBJ2-7, with 11 bases aligning to TRBD2. The CDR3 totals 15 residues. The V and J ends lost 7 bases and 5 bases, in that order; junction bases with no gene match: 10. Germline V lookup: CDR1 SNHLY, CDR2 FYNNEI. The CDR3: CASMLASGRFHEQYF. The CDR3, as DNA: TGTGCCAGCATGCTCGCTAGCGGGAGGTTCCACGAGCAGTACTTC.

This clonotype was detected only a few times. This chain connects TRBV5-1 to TRBJ1-2; D might be TRBD1 (5 bases). The germline CDR1 and CDR2 sequences are SGHRS and YFSETQ. Trimming took 0 bases from V and 3 from J, leaving 12 bases between them. This CDR3 spans 15 amino acids. This CDR3 is CASSLEQGFDYGYTF. CDR3 in DNA: TGCGCCAGCAGCTTGGAGCAGGGCTTCGACTATGGCTACACCTTC.

This clonotype was seen a few times. The chain recombines TRBV30 with TRBJ1-3, with unresolved D. V dropped 4 bases and J dropped 0 bases, with 7 bases sitting between them. The V gene's germline CDR1 is GTSNPN and CDR2 SVGIG (reference sequence). This CDR3 is built from 13 residues. In DNA, the CDR3 is TGTGCCTGGAACTCAGGCTCTGGAAACACCATATATTTT. Translating gives CAWNSGSGNTIYF.

This clonotype has a count of ten or more. The J gene is TRBJ1-1, the V gene TRBV27; 8 nucleotides line up with TRBD1. The CDR3 loop spans 14 amino acids. Germline CDR1 is MNHEY and CDR2 is SMNVEV (reference sequence). Trimming removed 5 bases from V and 3 bases from J; junction bases left unmatched: 5. CDR3 region: CASSPGQAYTEAFF. CDR3 DNA sequence: TGTGCCAGCAGTCCGGGACAGGCTTACACTGAAGCTTTCTTT.

This clonotype was detected ten times or more. J is TRBJ1-1 and V is TRBV6-1; D not resolved. The V end was cut by 5 bases, the J end by 4 bases, with 11 bases between. CDR1 and CDR2 (germline): MNHNS, SASEGT. The CDR3 loop spans 13 amino acids. Here the CDR3 DNA reads TGTGCCAGCAGTACGGAGTTCAGCACTGAAGCTTTCTTT. Translation: CASSTEFSTEAFF.

This clonotype was seen many times. The CDR3 DNA reads TGCGCCAGCAGCCCGAGACAGGGGGTGCACAATGAGCAGTTCTTC. Its protein product is CASSPRQGVHNEQFF. This chain connects TRBV4-1 to TRBJ2-1, with 9 bases matching TRBD1. This CDR3 comprises 15 residues. The trim removed 4 bases at V and 5 bases at J, leaving 6 bases unmatched. Per germline, CDR1 MGHRA and CDR2 YSYEKL.

On this clonotype itself: Mismatch with germline at one junction end may stem from a read error. This rearrangement joins TRBV5-4 to TRBJ2-7, with D possibly being TRBD2 (6 bases). The CDR3 has 15 amino acids. The germline V gene encodes CDR1 SGHNT and CDR2 YYREEE (reference sequence). CDR3 region: CASRLDYANPLEQYF. The CDR3 DNA follows: TGTGCCAGCAGATTGGACTACGCTAACCCCCTCGAGCAGTACTTC.

In its sample, this clonotype was seen many times. This chain connects TRBV20-1 to TRBJ2-7; 8 bases are a match to TRBD1. Germline CDR1 DFQATT, CDR2 SNEGSKA (reference sequence). V lost 0 bases to trimming and J lost 2 bases; unmatched junction nucleotides: 12. This CDR3 is built from 17 residues. CDR3 protein: CSARDFNLDRDPYEQYF. CDR3 nucleotides: TGCAGTGCTAGAGATTTTAATCTGGACAGGGATCCCTACGAGCAGTACTTC.

At least ten counts were recorded for this clonotype. This rearrangement joins TRBV12-5 to TRBJ2-1, with TRBD2 as a possible D gene (6 bases). V gave up 0 bases and J gave up 7 bases, with 22 bases separating them. The CDR3 has 18 residues. CDR1 is LGHNT and CDR2 is FRNRAP in the germline V gene. As DNA, the CDR3 is TGTGCTAGTGGTTTGGTACGGTTTGGGGAGGTGGGACCTAATGAGCAGTTCTTC. As protein: CASGLVRFGEVGPNEQFF.

V is TRBV6-2 or TRBV6-3 and J is TRBJ2-3; TRBD2 matches at 10 bases. The CDR3 is 18 residues long. Unmatched junction bases numbered 7, after V lost 0 bases and J lost 1 base. Looked up from germline, CDR1 is MNHEY and CDR2 is SVGEGT. CDR3 amino acids: CASSYSSGRAEGTDTQYF. For the CDR3, the DNA is TGTGCCAGCAGTTACTCAAGCGGGAGGGCCGAAGGCACAGATACGCAGTATTTT.

The CDR3 sequence: CASSLQGGTVISKGANVLTF. DNA for the CDR3: TGCGCCAGCAGCCTCCAGGGGGGGACAGTCATCTCTAAGGGGGCCAACGTCCTGACTTTC. The rearrangement uses TRBV4-1 and TRBJ2-6; D may match TRBD1 or TRBD2 (7 bases each). V lost 4 bases to trimming and J lost 4 bases, with 26 bases between them. The CDR3 runs 20 residues. Germline V gives CDR1 MGHRA, CDR2 YSYEKL.

The sample holds many counts of this clonotype. The CDR3 sequence: CASSVGQGKAGELFF. The CDR3 DNA reads TGTGCCAGCAGCGTGGGACAGGGGAAGGCCGGGGAGCTGTTTTTT. The chain joins TRBV11-2 to TRBJ2-2; 10 bases are shared with TRBD1. Germline assignment: CDR1 SGHAT and CDR2 FQNNGV. This CDR3 spans 15 amino acids. After removal of 5 bases from V and 6 bases from J, the junction contained 6 bases not matched to a gene.

Ten or more counts support this clonotype. The chain is built from TRBV24-1 and TRBJ2-2, with TRBD1 matching over 9 bases. The CDR3 length is 16 residues. The V segment lost 5 bases and the J segment 5 bases; nucleotides outside the gene matches: 8. Germline V gene sequence: CDR1 KGHDR, CDR2 SFDVKD. CDR3 sequence: CATSGWGQGKTGELFF. In DNA form, the CDR3 reads TGTGCCACCAGTGGATGGGGACAGGGAAAAACCGGGGAGCTGTTTTTT.

This clonotype showed up many times. The chain combines TRBV7-6 with TRBJ1-3; no reliable D call. V was pared by 2 bases and J by 3 bases, with 11 bases between. Germline lookup yields CDR1 SGHVS and CDR2 FNYEAQ. The CDR3 runs to 15 residues. The CDR3 nucleotides are TGTGCCAGCAGCTTAACAGATGCCAGTGGAAACACCATATATTTT. Translating it yields CASSLTDASGNTIYF.

The J gene is TRBJ2-7, the V gene TRBV15, with D possibly being TRBD2 (6 bases). Trimming took off 4 bases at V and 2 bases at J, with 18 bases between the two ends. The length of the CDR3 is 16 residues. Germline V gives CDR1 LNHNV, CDR2 YYDKDF (reference sequence). The CDR3 is CATSMIGLTRTYEQYF. CDR3 bases: TGTGCCACCAGCATGATAGGACTAACTCGCACCTACGAGCAGTACTTC.

This clonotype was picked up many times. V and J are TRBV11-3 and TRBJ1-1; D is unclear. Trimming cost V 1 base and J 0 bases, with 9 bases left between them. The CDR3 is 15 amino acids. Germline values: CDR1 SGHNT, CDR2 YENEEA. The CDR3 is CASSLGGRVNTEAFF. The CDR3 DNA is TGTGCCAGCAGCTTAGGAGGACGGGTGAACACTGAAGCTTTCTTT.

This chain links TRBV2 with TRBJ2-1; no definite D call. V was clipped by 3 bases and J by 2 bases, with 11 bases between them. Per the germline V gene, CDR1 is SNHLY and CDR2 is FYNNEI. The CDR3 is 15 residues long. CDR3 amino acids: CASSDGRAPYNEQFF. CDR3 nucleotide sequence: TGTGCCAGCAGTGATGGTAGGGCCCCCTACAATGAGCAGTTCTTC.

CDR3 in DNA: TGCAGCGTTGATCCCCTGGGGGGGGGGCTGAGCACTGAAGCTTTCTTT. Protein: CSVDPLGGGLSTEAFF. The chain has TRBV29-1 and TRBJ1-1; tentatively, D is TRBD1 (6 bases). V lost 3 bases and J 4 bases, leaving 21 bases between the germline ends. The CDR3 spans 16 residues. The germline V gene has CDR1 SQVTM and CDR2 ANQGSEA.

This clonotype occurred many times. V is TRBV6-2 or TRBV6-3 and J is TRBJ2-7; TRBD2 might be the D (5 bases). Germline loops: CDR1 MNHEY, CDR2 SVGEGT. CDR3 size: 14 residues. The V end lost 9 bases, the J end lost 0 bases, and 15 bases lay between the germline ends. The CDR3 sequence: CASETGRISYEQYF. The CDR3, as DNA: TGTGCCAGTGAAACGGGGAGAATCTCCTACGAGCAGTACTTC.

This clonotype occurred many times. The chain links TRBV5-1 to TRBJ2-3; D is perhaps TRBD1 (8 bases). Germline CDR1 and CDR2: SGHRS and YFSETQ. The CDR3 length is 16 residues. V was cut by 4 bases and J by 1 base, with 16 bases left in between. CDR3 nucleotides: TGCGCCAGCAGCCCTGGACAGGGAGGGGGCACAGATACGCAGTATTTT. It yields the protein CASSPGQGGGTDTQYF.

Many counts were recorded for this clonotype. This chain joins TRBV27 and TRBJ1-1; D gene unclear. Per the germline V gene, CDR1 is MNHEY and CDR2 is SMNVEV (reference sequence). Trimming took off 3 bases at V and 7 bases at J, with 15 bases between the two ends. This CDR3 contains 14 residues. In DNA form, the CDR3 reads TGTGCCAGCAGTTTGAAGCCCAGCGACTATGAAGCTTTCTTT. Translated, it gives CASSLKPSDYEAFF.